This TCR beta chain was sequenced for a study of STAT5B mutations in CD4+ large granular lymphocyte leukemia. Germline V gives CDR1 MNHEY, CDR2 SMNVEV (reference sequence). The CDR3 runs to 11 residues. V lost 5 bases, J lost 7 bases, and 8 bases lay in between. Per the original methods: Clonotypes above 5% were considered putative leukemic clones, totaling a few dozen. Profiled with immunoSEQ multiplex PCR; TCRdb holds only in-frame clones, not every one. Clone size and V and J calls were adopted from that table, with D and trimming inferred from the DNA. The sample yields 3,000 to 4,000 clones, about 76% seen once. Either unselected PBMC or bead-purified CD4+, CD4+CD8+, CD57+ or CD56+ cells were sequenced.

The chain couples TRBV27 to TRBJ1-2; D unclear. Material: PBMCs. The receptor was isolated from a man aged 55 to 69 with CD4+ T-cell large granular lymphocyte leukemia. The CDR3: CASSPLFGYTF. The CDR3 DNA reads TGTGCCAGCAGTCCCCTTTTTGGCTACACCTTC.